The next 31 T cell receptor beta chains were all read from a single sample in a study of shared clonotypes between healthy human individuals. Profiled with immunoSEQ multiplex PCR; TCRdb holds only in-frame clones, not every one. The table records under 2.5 million clones, less than 95% of them present only once. Sequencing input: naive CD4+ T cells from PBMCs. Stated subset: CD45RA+ positively selected. The receptors come from a man aged 18 to 29 in good health. Some clones in this sample may be carry-over from other donors' samples.

The chain is built from TRBV5-5 and TRBJ1-3, with a tentative D call TRBD1 (6 bases). The germline V gene has CDR1 SGHKS and CDR2 YYEKEE (reference sequence). The CDR3 length is 16 residues. V was trimmed by 4 bases and J by 0 bases, leaving 14 bases between them. The CDR3 loop reads CASSQQGLYSGNTIYF. CDR3 in DNA: TGTGCCAGCAGCCAACAGGGCCTCTACTCTGGAAACACCATATATTTT.

The chain joins TRBV5-4 to TRBJ2-1, with D possibly TRBD1 on 6 matching bases. Germline CDR1 reads SGHNT; CDR2 reads YYREEE (reference sequence). The length of the CDR3 is 13 residues. Trimming stripped 3 bases from V and 7 bases from J, with 11 bases between. CDR3 in amino acids: CASSYRVRNEQFF. The CDR3 DNA reads as TGTGCCAGCAGCTACAGGGTAAGGAATGAGCAGTTCTTC.

A note on this clone: Other DNA sequences in the sample encode the same CDR3. The chain joins TRBV25-1 to TRBJ1-4; possible D gene TRBD1, 6 bases. This CDR3 contains 15 residues. Germline values: CDR1 MGHDK, CDR2 SYGVNS. V was clipped by 4 bases and J by 0 bases, with 9 bases between them. The CDR3, as DNA: TGTGCCAGCAGTGCAGGACAGCCAACTAATGAAAAACTGTTTTTT. Translation gives CASSAGQPTNEKLFF.

This chain connects TRBV28 to TRBJ2-3, with a weak D call TRBD2 (6 bases). The V and J ends lost 3 bases and 6 bases respectively, with 16 bases between them. Germline-derived CDR1 and CDR2 are MDHEN and SYDVKM. The CDR3 spans 15 residues. The CDR3 DNA reads TGTGCCAGCAGTTTGACTAGTGGGGTGTGGGATACGCAGTATTTT. Translated, it gives CASSLTSGVWDTQYF. The whole variable domain, filled in from reference TRBV28 and TRBJ2-3, reads DVKVTQSSRYLVKRTGEKVFLECVQDMDHENMFWYRQDPGLGLRLIYFSYDVKMKEKGDIPEGYSVSREKKERFSLILESASTNQTSMYLCASSLTSGVWDTQYFGPGTRLTVL.

The rearrangement uses TRBV6-5 and TRBJ2-7; 7 nucleotides match TRBD1. This CDR3 is 14 amino acids long. The ends lost 8 bases at V and 0 bases at J; junction bases unmatched: 7. The germline V gene encodes CDR1 MNHEY and CDR2 SVGAGI. This chain's CDR3 is CASEKDRASYEQYF. CDR3 DNA sequence: TGTGCCAGCGAGAAAGACAGGGCCTCCTACGAGCAGTACTTC.

The chain is built from TRBV4-1 and TRBJ2-3; the D gene is possibly TRBD2 (6 bases). This CDR3 spans 15 amino acids. V lost 5 bases and J 1 base, leaving 13 bases between the germline ends. From germline, CDR1 is MGHRA and CDR2 YSYEKL. CDR3 in DNA: TGCGCCAGCAGCTTACTGGGACTCCGCACAGATACGCAGTATTTT. It encodes CASSLLGLRTDTQYF.

This chain links TRBV27 with TRBJ2-5; weak D call: TRBD2 (5 bases). V lost 5 bases, J lost 0 bases, and 10 bases lay in between. The CDR3 runs 14 residues. Germline values: CDR1 MNHEY, CDR2 SMNVEV (reference sequence). The CDR3 spells CASSPPGYQETQYF. DNA for the CDR3: TGTGCCAGCAGTCCCCCGGGGTACCAAGAGACCCAGTACTTC.

The chain couples TRBV5-4 to TRBJ1-6, with D perhaps matching TRBD1 (5 bases). CDR1 and CDR2 (germline): SGHNT, YYREEE (reference sequence). V shed 4 bases and J shed 9 bases, with 17 bases lying between them. This CDR3 is 15 amino acids long. CDR3 protein: CASSPRMGGSSPLHF. CDR3 bases: TGTGCCAGCAGCCCCAGGATGGGGGGAAGTTCACCCCTCCACTTT. The full variable domain, in which reference TRBV5-4 and TRBJ1-6 provide the parts outside the CDR3, is ETGVTQSPTHLIKTRGQQVTLRCSSQSGHNTVSWYQQALGQGPQFIFQYYREEENGRGNFPPRFSGLQFPNYSSELNVNALELDDSALYLCASSPRMGGSSPLHFGNGTRLTVT.

The chain has TRBV4-2 and TRBJ1-3; D unclear. Germline V gene data show CDR1 as LGHNA and CDR2 as YNFKEQ. Trimming cost V 0 bases and J 0 bases, with 9 bases left between them. The CDR3 totals 16 residues. The CDR3: CASSQDERSSGNTIYF. Here the CDR3 DNA reads TGTGCCAGCAGCCAAGATGAGCGCTCCTCTGGAAACACCATATATTTT.

This chain links TRBV5-1 with TRBJ2-3; D is undetermined. The length of the CDR3 is 12 residues. Germline V gene data show CDR1 as SGHRS and CDR2 as YFSETQ. The V gene lost 4 bases and the J gene lost 2 bases, with 5 bases spanning the gap. CDR3 loop: CASSENTDTQYF. CDR3 DNA sequence: TGCGCCAGCAGCGAAAACACAGATACGCAGTATTTT.

V is TRBV7-6 and J is TRBJ2-7; 9 bases fit TRBD2. Trimming removed 4 bases from V and 7 bases from J; junction bases left unmatched: 20. The CDR3 consists of 18 residues. CDR1 is SGHVS, CDR2 FNYEAQ, per germline. The CDR3 sequence: CASSSRLGLAGQSREQYF. In DNA form, the CDR3 reads TGTGCCAGCAGCTCCCGCCTTGGGCTAGCGGGACAATCACGGGAGCAGTACTTC.

CDR3 region: CASSYSNTVGTDTQYF. CDR3 sequence (DNA): TGTGCCAGCAGTTACTCGAATACGGTGGGCACAGATACGCAGTATTTT. This chain connects TRBV6-6 to TRBJ2-3; D gene ambiguous. The CDR3 has 16 amino acids. Trimming removed 0 bases at V and 1 base at J, with 11 bases between. The V gene's germline CDR1 is MNHNY and CDR2 SVGAGI (reference sequence).

The genes are TRBV28 and TRBJ1-2; TRBD1 matches 7 bases. Per germline, CDR1 MDHEN and CDR2 SYDVKM. V shed 9 bases and J 8 bases; nucleotides not matched to a gene: 9. This CDR3 is built from 12 residues. In DNA form, the CDR3 reads TGTGCCAGTGGGTACAGGGGCTCCGGCTACACCTTC. As protein: CASGYRGSGYTF.

The chain recombines TRBV11-2 with TRBJ2-1; perhaps TRBD1 as D (6 bases). Per germline, CDR1 SGHAT and CDR2 FQNNGV. V was cut by 4 bases and J by 2 bases, with 12 bases left in between. CDR3 length equals 15 residues. For the CDR3, the DNA is TGTGCCAGCAGCTACCACAGGGATGCCTACAATGAGCAGTTCTTC. It is translated as CASSYHRDAYNEQFF.

This rearrangement joins TRBV9 to TRBJ2-7; D not resolved. Germline V gene data show CDR1 as SGDLS and CDR2 as YYNGEE. Trimming cost V 0 bases and J 5 bases, with 9 bases left between them. The CDR3 runs to 13 residues. The CDR3 sequence: CASSVDLTDEQYF. In DNA, the CDR3 is TGTGCCAGCAGCGTAGATTTGACTGACGAGCAGTACTTC. Full variable domain (rest looked up from reference TRBV9 and TRBJ2-7): DSGVTQTPKHLITATGQRVTLRCSPRSGDLSVYWYQQSLDQGLQFLIQYYNGEERAKGNILERFSAQQFPDLHSELNLSSLELGDSALYFCASSVDLTDEQYFGPGTRLTVT.

The genes are TRBV5-1 and TRBJ1-4; D is possibly TRBD1 (6 bases). CDR3 length equals 15 residues. Germline loops: CDR1 SGHRS, CDR2 YFSETQ. The V gene lost 0 bases and the J gene lost 7 bases, with 13 bases spanning the gap. The CDR3 sequence is CASSLAGTRLEKLFF. The CDR3 DNA reads as TGCGCCAGCAGCTTGGCCGGGACACGACTTGAAAAACTGTTTTTT. The full variable domain, in which reference TRBV5-1 and TRBJ1-4 provide the parts outside the CDR3, is KAGVTQTPRYLIKTRGQQVTLSCSPISGHRSVSWYQQTPGQGLQFLFEYFSETQRNKGNFPGRFSGRQFSNSRSEMNVSTLELGDSALYLCASSLAGTRLEKLFFGSGTQLSVL.

The genes are TRBV5-1 and TRBJ2-2; no clear D. The germline gives CDR1 SGHRS, CDR2 YFSETQ. V lost 4 bases and J 0 bases, leaving 7 bases between the germline ends. This CDR3 has 14 residues. The CDR3, as DNA: TGCGCCAGCAGCAATCTGGCGAACACCGGGGAGCTGTTTTTT. Protein: CASSNLANTGELFF.

V usage is TRBV19 and J usage is TRBJ2-1, with 8 bases lining up with TRBD2. V lost 8 bases to trimming and J lost 7 bases; unmatched junction nucleotides: 7. The germline CDR1 and CDR2 sequences are LNHDA and SQIVND (reference sequence). This CDR3 has 13 residues. This CDR3 reads CASARGGANEQFF. CDR3 DNA sequence: TGTGCCAGTGCCCGGGGGGGGGCAAATGAGCAGTTCTTC.

The rearrangement uses TRBV5-6 and TRBJ2-5, with a possible D match to TRBD1 (5 bases). The J call is in doubt because the DNA end fits TRBJ2-7 better. The CDR3 has 16 amino acids. Germline lookup yields CDR1 SGHDT and CDR2 YYEEEE. CDR3 nucleotide sequence: TGTGCCAGCAGCTTGGTAGGGGCGAGCCAATCCTACGAGCAGTACTTC. Translated: CASSLVGASQSYEQYF.

The sample holds one count of this clone. This chain joins TRBV9 and TRBJ2-7, with D perhaps matching TRBD2 (5 bases). Germline CDR1 reads SGDLS; CDR2 reads YYNGEE. V was shortened by 0 bases and J by 7 bases, with 11 bases between the two germline ends. This CDR3 is built from 13 residues. The CDR3 bases are TGTGCCAGCAGCGTAGAAATCACGGGGGAGCAGTACTTC. This gives the protein CASSVEITGEQYF.

The rearrangement joins TRBV4-1 to TRBJ1-3, with a possible D match to TRBD1 (6 bases). The V and J ends lost 0 bases and 0 bases respectively, with 9 bases between them. The CDR3 has 16 residues. The germline CDR1 and CDR2 sequences are MGHRA and YSYEKL. CDR3 amino acids: CASSQDEDSSGNTIYF. In nucleotides, the CDR3 is TGCGCCAGCAGCCAAGACGAGGACAGCTCTGGAAACACCATATATTTT.

V usage is TRBV7-2 and J usage is TRBJ2-7; D unresolved. V was pared by 5 bases and J by 3 bases, with 17 bases between. The CDR3 loop spans 15 amino acids. The germline CDR1 and CDR2 sequences are SGHTA and FQGNSA. CDR3: CASSLQSVENYEQYF. In DNA form, the CDR3 reads TGTGCCAGCAGCCTTCAGTCTGTCGAAAACTACGAGCAGTACTTC.

The V call is TRBV21-1, the J call TRBJ2-5; the table's D call, TRBD2, has no DNA check behind it. TRBV21-1 is a pseudogene. The CDR3 covers 15 residues. CDR3 sequence reads: CASTLSGRARETQYF. The CDR3 nucleotides are TGTGCCAGCACCCTTAGCGGGAGGGCCCGTGAGACCCAGTACTTC.

This chain joins TRBV15 and TRBJ2-5; D ambiguous. V lost 1 base and J 5 bases, leaving 14 bases between the germline ends. The CDR3 consists of 15 residues. Germline CDR1 LNHNV, CDR2 YYDKDF (reference sequence). CDR3 nucleotide sequence: TGTGCCACCAGCAGAGCGACGGGCGTTTCGGAGACCCAGTACTTC. It is translated as CATSRATGVSETQYF.

The chain carries TRBV27 and TRBJ2-6, with 8 positions matching TRBD1. Germline CDR1 MNHEY, CDR2 SMNVEV (reference sequence). With 0 bases clipped from V and 1 base from J, the junction kept 5 bases outside the gene matches. The CDR3 consists of 18 residues. The CDR3 DNA follows: TGTGCCAGCAGTTTATCGGCGGACAGGGCTTCTGGGGCCAACGTCCTGACTTTC. Translated, it gives CASSLSADRASGANVLTF. The whole variable domain, remainder taken from reference TRBV27 and TRBJ2-6, is EAQVTQNPRYLITVTGKKLTVTCSQNMNHEYMSWYRQDPGLGLRQIYYSMNVEVTDKGDVPEGYKVSRKEKRNFPLILESPSPNQTSLYFCASSLSADRASGANVLTFGAGSRLTVL.

This clone has more than one count but fewer than ten. This chain connects TRBV27 to TRBJ2-7; D is perhaps TRBD1 (6 bases). This CDR3 is 14 amino acids long. V gave up 2 bases and J gave up 2 bases, with 10 bases separating them. Germline-derived CDR1 and CDR2 are MNHEY and SMNVEV (reference sequence). The CDR3 nucleotides are TGTGCCAGCAGTTTAGCCCCAGGGGCCTACGAGCAGTACTTC. Its translation is CASSLAPGAYEQYF.

This clone came up once. The V call is TRBV4-1, the J call TRBJ2-7, with 7 bases lining up with TRBD1. There are 15 residues in the CDR3. The trim removed 4 bases at V and 0 bases at J, leaving 6 bases unmatched. Looked up from germline, CDR1 is MGHRA and CDR2 is YSYEKL. This CDR3 is CASSRGQTNSYEQYF. CDR3 coding DNA: TGCGCCAGCAGCCGGGGACAGACAAACTCCTACGAGCAGTACTTC.

The V gene is TRBV7-6, the J gene TRBJ2-1, with 11 bases aligning to TRBD1. The trim removed 6 bases at V and 8 bases at J, leaving 9 bases unmatched. CDR1 is SGHVS, CDR2 FNYEAQ, per germline. This CDR3 region has 15 residues. CDR3 loop: CASSKGQGVIDEQFF. In DNA form, the CDR3 reads TGTGCCAGCAGTAAGGGACAGGGGGTAATTGATGAGCAGTTCTTC.

The genes are TRBV4-1 and TRBJ2-3; TRBD2 is a possible D gene (6 bases). Trimming took 8 bases from V and 0 from J, leaving 18 bases between them. The CDR3 covers 16 residues. Germline CDR1 is MGHRA and CDR2 is YSYEKL. CDR3 in amino acids: CASRPRSGTSTDTQYF. In DNA, the CDR3 is TGCGCCAGCCGGCCGCGTAGCGGAACTAGCACAGATACGCAGTATTTT.

The chain has TRBV15 and TRBJ2-7; 13 bases match TRBD2. The V gene end was trimmed by 2 bases and the J gene end by 6 bases; junction bases not matched to a gene: 13. Germline V gives CDR1 LNHNV, CDR2 YYDKDF (reference sequence). The CDR3 is 18 amino acids. The CDR3 sequence is CATSRRGGQTSGRLEQYF. The CDR3 nucleotides are TGTGCCACCAGCAGACGCGGGGGCCAGACTAGCGGGAGGCTCGAGCAGTACTTC.

The J gene is TRBJ1-5, the V gene TRBV5-4; D gene ambiguous. V gave up 0 bases and J gave up 2 bases, with 12 bases separating them. The CDR3 has 16 residues. Looked up from germline, CDR1 is SGHNT and CDR2 is YYREEE (reference sequence). The CDR3 DNA sequence: TGTGCCAGCAGCTTGGGGGGAATTGAGGGCAATCAGCCCCAGCATTTT. It specifies CASSLGGIEGNQPQHF.